The clone carrying this T cell receptor (beta chain) has only a few counts. Its antigen remains unknown. The assay was immunoSEQ multiplex PCR, and TCRdb's table has in-frame clones only and misses some. This table holds some 63,000 clones, roughly 86% found once. Blood draws occurred at baseline, cycle 4 day 1, and cycle 7 day 1. The length of the CDR3 is 15 residues. V dropped 6 bases and J dropped 7; count of bases not matched to a gene: 10. In germline, CDR1 is SGHVS, CDR2 FQNEAQ. These data come from a study of OX40 agonist ivuxolimab in advanced cancers. At the level of the study: The dose-escalation cohort was about 87% male, with a mean age of 60 years, ranging about 23 to 90. Whole-study findings and limits: At 0.1 to 3.0 mg/kg, clonal expansion of CD4+ and CD8+ blood T cells had occurred by week 6.

The material sequenced was CD4+ or CD8+ T cells sorted from blood, taken in a trial of the OX40 agonist ivuxolimab. This TCR was recovered from an adult with an advanced solid tumor such as melanoma, head and neck, liver or kidney cancer. The chain recombines TRBV7-8 with TRBJ2-7, with TRBD1 matching over 12 bases. The CDR3 protein is CASSFRDRGLGEQYF. CDR3 nucleotide sequence: TGTGCCAGCAGTTTCCGGGACAGGGGGCTTGGGGAGCAGTACTTC.